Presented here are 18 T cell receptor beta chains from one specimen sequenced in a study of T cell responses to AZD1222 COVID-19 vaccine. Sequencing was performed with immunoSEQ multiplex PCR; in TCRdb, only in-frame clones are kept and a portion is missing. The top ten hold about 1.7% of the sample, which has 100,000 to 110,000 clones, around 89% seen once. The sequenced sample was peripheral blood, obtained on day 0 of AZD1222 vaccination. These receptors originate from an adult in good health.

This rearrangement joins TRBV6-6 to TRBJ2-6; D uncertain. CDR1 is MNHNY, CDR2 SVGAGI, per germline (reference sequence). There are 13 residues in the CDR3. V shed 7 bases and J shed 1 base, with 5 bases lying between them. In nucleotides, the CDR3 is TGTGCCAGCACCCCGTCTGGGGCCAACGTCCTGACTTTC. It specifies CASTPSGANVLTF.

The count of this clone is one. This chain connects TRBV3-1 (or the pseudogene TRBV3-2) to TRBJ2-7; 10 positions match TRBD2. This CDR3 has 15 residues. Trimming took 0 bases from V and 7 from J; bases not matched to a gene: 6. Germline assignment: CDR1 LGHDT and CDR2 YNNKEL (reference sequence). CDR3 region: CASSQELAGRSEQYF. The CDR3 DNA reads TGTGCCAGCAGCCAAGAACTAGCGGGGCGATCAGAGCAGTACTTC.

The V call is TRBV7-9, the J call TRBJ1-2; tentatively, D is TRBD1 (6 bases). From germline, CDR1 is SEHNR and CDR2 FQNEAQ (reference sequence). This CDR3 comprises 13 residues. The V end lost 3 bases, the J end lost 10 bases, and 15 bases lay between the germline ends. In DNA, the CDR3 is TGTGCCAGCAGCTTTAATCGGGACATTCCCTACACCTTC. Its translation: CASSFNRDIPYTF.

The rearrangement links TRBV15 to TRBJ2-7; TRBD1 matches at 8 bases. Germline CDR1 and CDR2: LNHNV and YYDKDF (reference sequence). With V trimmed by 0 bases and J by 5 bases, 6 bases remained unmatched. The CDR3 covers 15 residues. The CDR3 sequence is CATSRDRGQVDEQYF. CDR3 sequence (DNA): TGTGCCACCAGCAGAGACAGGGGGCAGGTCGACGAGCAGTACTTC.

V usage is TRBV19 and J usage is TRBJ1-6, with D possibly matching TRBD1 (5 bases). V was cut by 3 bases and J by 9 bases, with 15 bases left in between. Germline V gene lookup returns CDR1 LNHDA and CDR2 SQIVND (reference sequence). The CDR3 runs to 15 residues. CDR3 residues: CASSIIFDRISPLHF. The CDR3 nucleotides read TGTGCCAGTAGTATTATTTTCGACAGAATTTCACCCCTCCACTTT.

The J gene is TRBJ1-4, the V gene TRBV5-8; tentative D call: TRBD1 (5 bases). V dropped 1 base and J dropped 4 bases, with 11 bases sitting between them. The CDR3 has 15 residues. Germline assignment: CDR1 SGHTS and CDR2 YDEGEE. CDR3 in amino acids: CASSLPGTGNEKLFF. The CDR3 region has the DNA TGTGCCAGCAGCTTGCCCGGGACCGGTAATGAAAAACTGTTTTTT. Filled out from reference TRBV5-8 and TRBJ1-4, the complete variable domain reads EAGVTQSPTHLIKTRGQQATLRCSPISGHTSVYWYQQALGLGLQFLLWYDEGEERNRGNFPPRFSGRQFPNYSSELNVNALELEDSALYLCASSLPGTGNEKLFFGSGTQLSVL.

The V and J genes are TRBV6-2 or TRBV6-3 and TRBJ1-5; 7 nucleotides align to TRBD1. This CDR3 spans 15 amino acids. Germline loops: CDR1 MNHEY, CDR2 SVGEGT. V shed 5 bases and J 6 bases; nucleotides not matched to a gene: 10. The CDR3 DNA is TGTGCCAGCAGTGGGAGGACAGGTAAGAGTCAGCCCCAGCATTTT. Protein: CASSGRTGKSQPQHF.

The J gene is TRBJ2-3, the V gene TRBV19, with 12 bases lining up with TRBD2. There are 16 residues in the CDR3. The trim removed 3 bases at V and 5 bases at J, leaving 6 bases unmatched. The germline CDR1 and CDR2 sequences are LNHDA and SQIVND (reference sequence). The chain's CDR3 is CASSIQTSGGQDTQYF. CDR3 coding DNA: TGTGCCAGTAGTATCCAGACTAGCGGGGGACAAGATACGCAGTATTTT.

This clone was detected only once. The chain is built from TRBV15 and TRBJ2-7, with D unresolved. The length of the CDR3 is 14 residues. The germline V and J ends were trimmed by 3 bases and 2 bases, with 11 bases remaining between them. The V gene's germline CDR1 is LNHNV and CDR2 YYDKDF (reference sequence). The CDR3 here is CATSRTAATYEQYF. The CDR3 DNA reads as TGTGCCACCAGCAGGACGGCGGCCACCTACGAGCAGTACTTC.

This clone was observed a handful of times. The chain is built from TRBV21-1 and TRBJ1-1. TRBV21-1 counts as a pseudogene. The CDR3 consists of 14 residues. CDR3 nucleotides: TGTGCCAGCAGCAAAACACCCGGGCGCACTGAAGCTTTCTTT. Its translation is CASSKTPGRTEAFF.

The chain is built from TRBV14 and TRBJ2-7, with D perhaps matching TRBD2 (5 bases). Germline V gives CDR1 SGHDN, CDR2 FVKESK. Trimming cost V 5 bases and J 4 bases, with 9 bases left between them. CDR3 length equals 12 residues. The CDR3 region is CASSVTGYEQYF. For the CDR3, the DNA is TGTGCCAGCAGCGTTACGGGGTACGAGCAGTACTTC.

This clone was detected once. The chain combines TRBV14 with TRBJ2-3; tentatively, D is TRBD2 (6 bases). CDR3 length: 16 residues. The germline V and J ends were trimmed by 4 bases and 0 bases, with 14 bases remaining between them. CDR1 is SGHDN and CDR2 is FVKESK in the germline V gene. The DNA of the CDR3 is TGTGCCAGCAGCCCGGCGAGCGGGTGGAGCACAGATACGCAGTATTTT. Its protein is CASSPASGWSTDTQYF.

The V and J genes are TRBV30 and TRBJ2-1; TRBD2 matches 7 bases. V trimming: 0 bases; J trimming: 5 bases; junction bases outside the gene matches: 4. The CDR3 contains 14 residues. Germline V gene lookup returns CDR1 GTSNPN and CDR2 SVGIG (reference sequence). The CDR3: CAWSVPTSHNEQFF. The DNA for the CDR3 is TGTGCCTGGAGTGTACCGACTAGCCACAATGAGCAGTTCTTC. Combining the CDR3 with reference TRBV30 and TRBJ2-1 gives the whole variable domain SQTIHQWPATLVQPVGSPLSLECTVEGTSNPNLYWYRQAAGRGLQLLFYSVGIGQISSEVPQNLSASRPQDRQFILSSKKLLLSDSGFYLCAWSVPTSHNEQFFGPGTRLTVL.

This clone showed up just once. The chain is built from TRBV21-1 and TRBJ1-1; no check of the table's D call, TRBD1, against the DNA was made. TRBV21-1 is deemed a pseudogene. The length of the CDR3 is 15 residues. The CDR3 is CASSPGGERNTEAFF. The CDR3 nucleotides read TGTGCCAGCAGCCCAGGGGGTGAGCGTAACACTGAAGCTTTCTTT.

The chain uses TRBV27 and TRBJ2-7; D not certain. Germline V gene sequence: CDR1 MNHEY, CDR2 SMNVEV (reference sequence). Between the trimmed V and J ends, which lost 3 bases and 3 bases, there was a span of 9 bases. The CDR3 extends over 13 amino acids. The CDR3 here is CASSFGPLYEQYF. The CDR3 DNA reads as TGTGCCAGCAGTTTTGGTCCCCTCTACGAGCAGTACTTC.

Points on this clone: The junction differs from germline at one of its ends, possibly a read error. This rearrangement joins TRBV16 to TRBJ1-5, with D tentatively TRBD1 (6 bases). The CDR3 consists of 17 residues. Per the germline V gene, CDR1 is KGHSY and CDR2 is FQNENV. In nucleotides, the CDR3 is TGTGCCAGCAGACAATCTGGTAAGAGGACAGAAAATCAGCCCCAGCATTTT. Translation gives CASRQSGKRTENQPQHF.

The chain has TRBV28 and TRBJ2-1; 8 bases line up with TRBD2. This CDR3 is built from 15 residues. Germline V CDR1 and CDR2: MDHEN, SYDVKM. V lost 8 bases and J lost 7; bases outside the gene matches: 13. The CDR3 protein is CASPPPAGGRNEQFF. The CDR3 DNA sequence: TGTGCCAGCCCCCCCCCGGCGGGAGGACGAAATGAGCAGTTCTTC.

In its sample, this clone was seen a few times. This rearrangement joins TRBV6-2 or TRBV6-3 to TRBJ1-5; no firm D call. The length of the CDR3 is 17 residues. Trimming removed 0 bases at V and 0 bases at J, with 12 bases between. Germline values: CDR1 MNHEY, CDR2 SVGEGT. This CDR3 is CASSYSFEEVSNQPQHF. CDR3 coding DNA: TGTGCCAGCAGTTACTCGTTCGAGGAAGTTAGCAATCAGCCCCAGCATTTT.